This T cell receptor (beta chain) was recorded in a study of regulatory T cells in long-lasting Graves disease (dated by TCRdb to 2020 to 2022). Study-level background: Newly diagnosed Graves' disease patients had taken antithyroid drugs for less than 3 months. This study used TCR sequencing and RNA sequencing of peripheral blood to compare persistent Graves' disease patients against newly diagnosed Graves' disease patients. The study took place in China and was registered as a clinical trial. A total of around 35 samples were covered by TCR sequencing, comprising approximately 13 persistent and approximately 20 newly diagnosed Graves' disease patients.

Based on the germline V gene (reference sequence), the CDR1 and CDR2 sequences are SSHAT and FNYEAQ. Counted from cysteine to phenylalanine, this CDR3 has 13 amino acids. Only the CDR3 part of the read is kept: 39 bases, read in frame from the first base. This clonotype came up many times. What antigen it recognizes has not been identified. A junction end diverges from the germline sequence, so it may reflect a read error. The intended sense of this specimen's time point label: newly diagnosed GD, antithyroid drugs for less than 3 months. For both TCR sequencing and RNA sequencing, RNA was extracted from PBMCs using TRIzol. The diagnosis of Graves' disease followed American Thyroid Association guidelines. The patients came from an endocrinology department in Xi'an, China. Each patient gave about 8.1 milliliters of peripheral blood, collected in an EDTA anticoagulant tube. Ficoll Paque Plus density gradient separation was used to isolate PBMCs, and no further T cell sorting was performed. An Agilent 2100 Bioanalyzer and agarose gel were used to check RNA quality, while a NanoDrop 2000 measured RNA concentration.

General conclusions and limits of the study: Lower TCR Shannon entropy and fewer highly expanded clones were observed in persistent Graves' disease patients than in newly diagnosed patients, which suggested clonal expansion. The small sample size was acknowledged by the authors as a limitation that may reduce accuracy. Sequencing and analysis were limited to the TCR beta chain. TRBV28, TRBJ1-2 and TRBJ2-5 were preferentially used in persistent disease, while TRBV20-1 and TRBJ2-1 were favored in newly diagnosed disease. Only peripheral blood was studied, because thyroid tissue, the primary lesion, was inaccessible. Patients with persistent disease shared more public clonotypes (about 3,000) than newly diagnosed patients did (966).

The method was multiplex PCR. The sequencer listed for this sample is Illumina HiSeq 4000. CDR3 regions were amplified by Arm-PCR with iRepertoire HTBI primers to construct TCR beta libraries. Before sequencing, the PCR products went through gel purification. The authors processed their data as follows. Gene usage analysis of CDR3 amino acid clonotypes used the roughly 60 TRBV and more than 13 TRBJ segments found across samples. COPE and FqMerger were used to merge the filtered high-quality paired reads into contigs. BLAST was used to align contigs to the IMGT TRBV, TRBD and TRBJ reference genes, and CDR3 was defined following IMGT. Any clonotype with a frequency above 0.1% was counted as a highly expanded clone. Shannon entropy served as the measure of repertoire diversity, while the Gini coefficient captured V-J evenness. A clonotype was considered public if more than one individual shared it. TCRdb reworked the public reads: Q25 trimming with fastp, MiXCR clone assembly, productive beta chains retained. Each entry is one CDR3 protein sequence, shown with its most common DNA and genes. Clone size and V and J calls follow TCRdb, not the original study. A total of some 240,000 distinct CDR3 sequences appear in this sample, approximately 19% of them only once. The leading ten clones occupy around 11% of the sample.

These data were also filed under a second study, of T cells in Graves' hyperthyroidism and ophthalmopathy. The second investigation adds: A patient counted as having stable Graves' hyperthyroidism if no progression to ophthalmopathy occurred over 18 months of follow-up. Hyperthyroidism patients were newly diagnosed, had a disease duration of under 2 months, and were aged 18 to 65 years. Patients with uncontrolled infections, other autoimmune diseases, pregnancy or lactation were excluded. Diagnoses were based on clinical symptoms, serum thyroxine and TRAb, thyroid ultrasound and orbital computed tomography. The first round of RT-PCR for the TCR CDR3 was performed with the HTBI primer set and the Qiagen OneStep RT-PCR kit. Most expanded thyroid clonotypes (frequency above 0.001) were also detected in blood, suggesting blood repertoires may reflect thyroid immune responses. A model built on a 13 V-J signature distinguished ophthalmopathy from stable hyperthyroidism, reaching over 85% sensitivity and about 81% specificity in cross-validation and 80%/75% in testing. During validation, the model predicted progression to ophthalmopathy a median of around 6 months ahead of onset, with roughly 65% sensitivity and 72% to 85% specificity. A discovery cohort of about a hundred patients, about 43 with Graves' ophthalmopathy and approximately 60 with stable Graves' hyperthyroidism, was used to find distinguishing TCR V-J signatures. Prospective prediction of ophthalmopathy was tested in an independent validation cohort of approximately 19 hyperthyroidism patients and 17 patients who later progressed to ophthalmopathy. For training and testing, the 100 patients in the discovery cohort were randomly divided in a 7:3 ratio. Thyroid tissue and blood T-cell repertoires from several Graves' hyperthyroidism patients were also compared in the study. After sampling, hyperthyroidism patients received methimazole starting at 30 mg daily, and ophthalmopathy patients received high-dose intravenous methylprednisolone. A second multiplex PCR round built the libraries, followed by size selection and purification. Libraries were sequenced paired-end with 100 bp reads on an Illumina HiSeq2000. SOAPnuke was used to process the raw data, with reads discarded if the reads contained adapters or uncalled bases, had a mean Phred below 15, or lacked an exact constant-primer or identifier match. High-quality paired reads were merged using COPE v1.2.5, and each unique nucleotide sequence was defined as a clonotype. MiTCR v1.1 was used to align the clonotypes against IMGT TRBV, TRBD and TRBJ reference segments. The analysis was restricted to V-J combinations with a frequency above 0.0001, which together covered roughly 99% of the repertoires. The TCS score was defined as the ratio of F50 (clonal expansion) to E x V (chaos), calculated using BLOSUM62-based TCRdist between CDR3 peptides within each V-J. Welch's t-statistics and random forest reduced some 510 V-J features to some 14, which were used in a naive Bayes classifier (R e1071). Sample size was not statistically predetermined, and investigators were not blinded to group allocation. The paper reports TCR Vbeta CDR3 sequencing of 130 to 150 peripheral blood samples: approximately 43 ophthalmopathy, 70 to 85 hyperthyroidism and 17 progressor patients.

This receptor was identified in a woman in her twenties or thirties with Graves disease. Donor details come from another sample of the same person, matched by shared clones. Here the sequenced sample was peripheral blood mononuclear cells (PBMCs), taken at new diagnosis, from a patient treated with antithyroid drugs. Recombination linked TRBV7-7 to TRBJ2-2, with the identity of the D gene unclear. The base sequence is TGTGCTAGCAGCTTAAAAAGGGAAGGGGAGCTGTTTTTT. It encodes CASSLKREGELFF.